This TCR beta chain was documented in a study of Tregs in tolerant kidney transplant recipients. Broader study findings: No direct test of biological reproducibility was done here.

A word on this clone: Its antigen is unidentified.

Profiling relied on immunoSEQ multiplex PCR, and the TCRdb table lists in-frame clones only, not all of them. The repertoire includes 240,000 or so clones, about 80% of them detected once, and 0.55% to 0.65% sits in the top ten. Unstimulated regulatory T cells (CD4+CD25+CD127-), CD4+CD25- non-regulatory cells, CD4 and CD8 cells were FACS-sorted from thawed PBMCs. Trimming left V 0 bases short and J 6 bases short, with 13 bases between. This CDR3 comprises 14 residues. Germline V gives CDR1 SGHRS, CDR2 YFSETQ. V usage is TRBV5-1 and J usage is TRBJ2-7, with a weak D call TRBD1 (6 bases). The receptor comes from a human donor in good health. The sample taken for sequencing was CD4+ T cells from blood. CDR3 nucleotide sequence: TGCGCCAGCAGCTTGGCGGCAACAGGGTCCGAGCAGTACTTC. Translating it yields CASSLAATGSEQYF.